Below are 16 T cell receptor beta chains sequenced from a single sample in a study of beta chain features in type 1 diabetes. The study reverse transcribed the entire isolated RNA, so it sequenced expressed TCRB transcripts. Using immunoSEQ multiplex PCR, the repertoire was profiled, and TCRdb retains in-frame clones only, with some absent. The sample records around 430,000 clones, approximately 28% being singletons. The sequenced sample was naive CD4+ T cells from blood. The receptors come from a man aged 18 to 30 in good health.

This clone has a handful of counts. The V and J genes are TRBV5-4 and TRBJ2-1; 12 nucleotides line up with TRBD2. Per germline, CDR1 SGHNT and CDR2 YYREEE (reference sequence). The trim removed 4 bases at V and 4 bases at J, leaving 6 bases unmatched. The CDR3 contains 16 residues. CDR3 DNA: TGTGCCAGCAGCGAGGGGACTAGCGGGCTTTACAATGAGCAGTTCTTC. This codes for CASSEGTSGLYNEQFF.

The chain uses TRBV6-6 and TRBJ2-7, with D perhaps matching TRBD1 (6 bases). Trimming took 5 bases from V and 3 from J, leaving 17 bases between them. This CDR3 is 15 amino acids long. The germline V gene encodes CDR1 MNHNY and CDR2 SVGAGI (reference sequence). The CDR3 here is CASSTSGTQIYEQYF. In nucleotides, the CDR3 is TGTGCCAGCAGTACCTCCGGGACACAGATCTACGAGCAGTACTTC.

In DNA form, the CDR3 reads TGTGCCAGCTCACCGCTGAGAGACAGCACTGAAGCTTTCTTT. Translating it yields CASSPLRDSTEAFF. The V gene is TRBV18, the J gene TRBJ1-1; tentatively, D is TRBD1 (5 bases). The CDR3 is 14 residues long. V lost 3 bases, J lost 4 bases, and 12 bases lay in between. The germline V gene has CDR1 KGHSH and CDR2 LQKENI.

The V call is TRBV28, the J call TRBJ1-2, with 8 nucleotides matching TRBD1. The CDR3 extends over 12 amino acids. The germline CDR1 and CDR2 sequences are MDHEN and SYDVKM. Trimming cost V 6 bases and J 7 bases; bases outside gene matches: 4. The DNA for the CDR3 is TGTGCCAGCAGGACAGGGGCGGCTGGCTACACCTTC. It yields the protein CASRTGAAGYTF.

The rearrangement links TRBV7-9 to TRBJ2-3; D not resolved. Germline values: CDR1 SEHNR, CDR2 FQNEAQ (reference sequence). With 1 base removed from V and 2 bases from J, the gap between germline ends came to 10 bases. CDR3 length equals 15 residues. The CDR3 nucleotides are TGTGCCAGCAGCTTAGAGGCAGCTAACACAGATACGCAGTATTTT. Translated, it gives CASSLEAANTDTQYF.

This clone was recorded once. The rearrangement joins TRBV6-6 to TRBJ2-3, with D tentatively TRBD1 (5 bases). Trimming cost V 2 bases and J 6 bases, with 6 bases left between them. Germline CDR1 is MNHNY and CDR2 is SVGAGI (reference sequence). The CDR3 is 12 residues long. The CDR3 DNA reads as TGTGCCAGCAGTTACCAGGGTGATACGCAGTATTTT. It codes for CASSYQGDTQYF.

Comments on this clone: Other DNA sequences in this sample translate to the same CDR3. The chain combines TRBV7-9 with TRBJ2-7; D call uncertain. This CDR3 has 11 residues. Trimming pared 4 bases from V and 4 bases from J, leaving 5 bases between. Germline assignment: CDR1 SEHNR and CDR2 FQNEAQ (reference sequence). Here the CDR3 DNA reads TGTGCCAGCAGCTCCGTATACGAGCAGTACTTC. This translates into CASSSVYEQYF.

The chain combines TRBV5-6 with TRBJ2-1, with D possibly matching TRBD1 (6 bases). Per the germline V gene, CDR1 is SGHDT and CDR2 is YYEEEE. CDR3 size: 14 residues. Trimming removed 2 bases at V and 6 bases at J, with 12 bases between. The CDR3 nucleotides read TGTGCCAGCAGCTTATCAGGGGCGGGCAATGAGCAGTTCTTC. Protein product: CASSLSGAGNEQFF.

The J gene is TRBJ1-3, the V gene TRBV7-2; D is ambiguous. V shed 1 base and J shed 4 bases, with 8 bases lying between them. The CDR3 is made up of 14 amino acids. Germline CDR1 SGHTA, CDR2 FQGNSA. In DNA form, the CDR3 reads TGTGCCAGCAGCTTAGGGAGGAAAGGAAACACCATATATTTT. The encoded protein is CASSLGRKGNTIYF. Full variable domain (remainder filled in from reference TRBV7-2 and TRBJ1-3): GAGVSQSPSNKVTEKGKDVELRCDPISGHTALYWYRQSLGQGLEFLIYFQGNSAPDKSGLPSDRFSAERTGGSVSTLTIQRTQQEDSAVYLCASSLGRKGNTIYFGEGSWLTVV.

The chain joins TRBV15 to TRBJ2-5; TRBD1 matches 8 bases. The germline gives CDR1 LNHNV, CDR2 YYDKDF (reference sequence). Trimming took 2 bases from V and 5 from J; bases not matched to a gene: 4. This CDR3 spans 14 amino acids. The CDR3 region is CATSRRTGTETQYF. The DNA for the CDR3 is TGTGCCACCAGCAGAAGGACAGGGACGGAGACCCAGTACTTC. The full variable domain, with the rest looked up from reference TRBV15 and TRBJ2-5, is DAMVIQNPRYQVTQFGKPVTLSCSQTLNHNVMYWYQQKSSQAPKLLFHYYDKDFNNEADTPDNFQSRRPNTSFCFLDIRSPGLGDTAMYLCATSRRTGTETQYFGPGTRLLVL.

This clone was found a few times. The chain combines TRBV13 with TRBJ2-5; 7 bases match TRBD2. CDR1 and CDR2 from the germline V gene are PRHDT and FYEKMQ (reference sequence). The length of the CDR3 is 15 residues. J was trimmed by 4 bases and V by 6 bases; bases with no gene match: 11. CDR3 residues: CASRKEGGSGETQYF. The CDR3 nucleotides are TGTGCCAGCAGAAAAGAGGGCGGGAGTGGAGAGACCCAGTACTTC.

This rearrangement joins TRBV10-3 to TRBJ2-1; 9 bases align to TRBD1. Germline trimming cut 4 bases from V and 5 bases from J; bases unmatched to any gene: 3. The CDR3 is 14 residues long. Germline V CDR1 and CDR2: ENHRY, SYGVKD. Written as DNA, the CDR3 is TGTGCCATCAGTGGGACAGGGGCCGACAATGAGCAGTTCTTC. Encoded protein: CAISGTGADNEQFF.

The rearrangement uses TRBV11-1 and TRBJ2-7; 10 nucleotides line up with TRBD2. The V gene end was trimmed by 10 bases and the J gene end by 7 bases; junction bases not matched to a gene: 10. CDR3 length equals 13 residues. Germline V gene sequence: CDR1 SGHAT, CDR2 FQDESV (reference sequence). CDR3 residues: CATSAGGRDEQYF. In nucleotides, the CDR3 is TGTGCCACCTCAGCGGGAGGGCGGGATGAGCAGTACTTC.

V usage is TRBV30 and J usage is TRBJ2-3, with unresolved D. CDR1 is GTSNPN, CDR2 SVGIG, per germline (reference sequence). CDR3 length equals 16 residues. V lost 0 bases and J lost 0, with 13 bases in between. The CDR3 is CAWSVLSVASTDTQYF. DNA for the CDR3: TGTGCCTGGAGTGTACTGTCGGTAGCTAGCACAGATACGCAGTATTTT.

This clone was observed a few times. This sequence joins TRBV7-2 and TRBJ1-2; D is perhaps TRBD1 (5 bases). The germline gives CDR1 SGHTA, CDR2 FQGNSA. CDR3 length: 12 residues. V lost 5 bases to trimming and J lost 7 bases, with 11 bases between them. The CDR3 sequence: CASSPRGLGYTF. In nucleotides, the CDR3 is TGTGCCAGCAGCCCCCGGGGCCTTGGCTACACCTTC.

This chain uses TRBV4-3 with TRBJ1-4; no firm D call. The CDR3 contains 15 residues. Looked up from germline, CDR1 is LGHNA and CDR2 is YSLEER. Trimming cost V 8 bases and J 5 bases, with 18 bases left between them. In DNA, the CDR3 is TGCGCCAGCTCTTTGGCCTCCCGCGGAAATGAAAAACTGTTTTTT. Translation gives CASSLASRGNEKLFF.